The clone carrying this T cell receptor (beta chain) was detected a few times. Its antigen is undetermined. Just one base apart from a much larger clone, this may be a read error. Using a J-beta primer mix together with a sample-barcoded 5' primer, a second PCR was run for about 6 to 12 cycles. TCRdb itself ran the 5' RACE reads through MiXCR, one entry per CDR3 protein. This table has 630,000 or so distinct CDR3 sequences, roughly 32% appearing once. This CDR3 has 16 amino acids. The sample originates from a study of blood T cells in healthy people across ages. Drawn from each donor were roughly 10 milliliters of peripheral blood. Notes on the study in general: Older age went with lower TCR beta diversity per million T cells, in a roughly linear way. When one million T cells were used, diversity estimates were thought to be underestimates. More naive CD4+ cells and higher diversity were found in long-lived than in aged donors.

The sequencing sample was made of blood. The sequence came from a woman over 75 in good health. This sequence joins TRBV21-1 and TRBJ2-5; the tabulated D call, TRBD1, remains unverified against the DNA. TRBV21-1 is noted as a pseudogene. CDR3 sequence: CAGSLPEARGQETQYF. The DNA for the CDR3 is TGTGCCGGCAGCCTCCCCGAGGCCAGGGGGCAAGAGACCCAGTACTTC.